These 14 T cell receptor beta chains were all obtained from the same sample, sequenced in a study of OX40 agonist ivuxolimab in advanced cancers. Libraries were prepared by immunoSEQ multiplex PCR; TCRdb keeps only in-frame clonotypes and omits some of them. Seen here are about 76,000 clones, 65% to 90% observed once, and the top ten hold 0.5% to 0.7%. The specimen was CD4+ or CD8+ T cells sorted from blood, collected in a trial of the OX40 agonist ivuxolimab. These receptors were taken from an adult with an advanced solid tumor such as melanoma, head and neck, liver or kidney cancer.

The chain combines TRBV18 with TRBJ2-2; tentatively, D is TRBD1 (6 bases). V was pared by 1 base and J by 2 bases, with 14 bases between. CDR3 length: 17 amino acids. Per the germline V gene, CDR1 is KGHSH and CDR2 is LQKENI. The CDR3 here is CASSPRSRGLNTGELFF. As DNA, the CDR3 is TGTGCCAGCTCACCACGGTCCAGGGGCCTTAACACCGGGGAGCTGTTTTTT.

This CDR3 is CASSPRQGSTEAFF. Written as DNA, the CDR3 is TGTGCCAGCAGCCCCAGACAGGGATCCACTGAAGCTTTCTTT. The chain joins TRBV7-3 to TRBJ1-1; 7 bases map to TRBD1. The germline gives CDR1 SGHTA, CDR2 FQGTGA. V shed 5 bases, J shed 4 bases, and the junction held 7 bases outside the gene matches. This CDR3 comprises 14 residues.

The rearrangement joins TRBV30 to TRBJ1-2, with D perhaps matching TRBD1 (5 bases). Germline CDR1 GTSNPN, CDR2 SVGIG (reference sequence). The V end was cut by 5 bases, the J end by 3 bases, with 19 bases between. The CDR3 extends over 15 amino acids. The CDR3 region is CAWDTRGTKHYGYTF. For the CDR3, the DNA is TGTGCCTGGGACACGCGTGGGACGAAACACTATGGCTACACCTTC.

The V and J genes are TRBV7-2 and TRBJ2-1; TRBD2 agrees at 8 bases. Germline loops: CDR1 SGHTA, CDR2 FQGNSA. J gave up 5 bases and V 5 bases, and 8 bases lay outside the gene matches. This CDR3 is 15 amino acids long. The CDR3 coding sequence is TGTGCCAGCAGCCGCTACGGGGGGGACAACAATGAGCAGTTCTTC. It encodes CASSRYGGDNNEQFF.

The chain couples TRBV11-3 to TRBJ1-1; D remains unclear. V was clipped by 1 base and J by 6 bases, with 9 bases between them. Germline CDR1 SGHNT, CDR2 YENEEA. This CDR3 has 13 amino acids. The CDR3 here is CASSLVLGAEAFF. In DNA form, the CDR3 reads TGTGCCAGCAGCTTAGTCCTGGGAGCTGAAGCTTTCTTT.

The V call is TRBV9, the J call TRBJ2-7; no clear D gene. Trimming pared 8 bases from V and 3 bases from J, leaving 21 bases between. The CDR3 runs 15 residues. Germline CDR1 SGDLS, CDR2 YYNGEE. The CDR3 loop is CASSLRPGVYYEQYF. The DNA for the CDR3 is TGTGCCAGTTCTCTTCGCCCCGGTGTATACTACGAGCAGTACTTC.

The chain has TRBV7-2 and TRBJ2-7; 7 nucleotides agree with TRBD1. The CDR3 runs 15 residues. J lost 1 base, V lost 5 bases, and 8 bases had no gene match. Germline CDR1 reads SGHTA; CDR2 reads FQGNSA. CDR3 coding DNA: TGTGCCAGCAGCAGGCACCCGGGACAGTCCTACGAGCAGTACTTC. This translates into CASSRHPGQSYEQYF.

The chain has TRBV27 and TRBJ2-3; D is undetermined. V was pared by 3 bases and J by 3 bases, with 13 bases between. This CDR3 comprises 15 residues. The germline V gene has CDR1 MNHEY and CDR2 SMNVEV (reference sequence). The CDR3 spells CASSFSALGTDTQYF. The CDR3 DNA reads TGTGCCAGCAGTTTTTCGGCCCTGGGAACAGATACGCAGTATTTT.

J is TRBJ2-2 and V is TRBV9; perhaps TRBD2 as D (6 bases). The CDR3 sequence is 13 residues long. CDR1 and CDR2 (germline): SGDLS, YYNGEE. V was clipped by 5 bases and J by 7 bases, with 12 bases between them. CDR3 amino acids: CASRISGDGELFF. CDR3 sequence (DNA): TGTGCCAGCAGGATATCGGGGGACGGGGAGCTGTTTTTT.

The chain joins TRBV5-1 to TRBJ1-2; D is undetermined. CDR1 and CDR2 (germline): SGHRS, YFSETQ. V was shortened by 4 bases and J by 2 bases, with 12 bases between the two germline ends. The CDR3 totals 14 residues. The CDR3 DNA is TGCGCCAGCAGCCCTGAAGGCTCGAACTATGGCTACACCTTC. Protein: CASSPEGSNYGYTF.

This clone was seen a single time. Written as DNA, the CDR3 is TGCGCCAGCAGCCAAGATTGGCAGGGGGCGAACACCGGGGAGCTGTTTTTT. As protein: CASSQDWQGANTGELFF. The chain joins TRBV4-3 to TRBJ2-2; the match to TRBD1 covers 7 bases. Germline V lookup: CDR1 LGHNA, CDR2 YSLEER. The V and J ends lost 0 bases and 0 bases, in that order; junction bases with no gene match: 4. The CDR3 is 17 residues long.

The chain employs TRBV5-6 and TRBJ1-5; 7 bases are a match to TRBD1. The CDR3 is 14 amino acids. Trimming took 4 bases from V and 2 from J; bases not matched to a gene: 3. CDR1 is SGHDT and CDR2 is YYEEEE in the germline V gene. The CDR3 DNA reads TGTGCCAGCAGCCACACAGGGGGCAATCAGCCCCAGCATTTT. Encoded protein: CASSHTGGNQPQHF.

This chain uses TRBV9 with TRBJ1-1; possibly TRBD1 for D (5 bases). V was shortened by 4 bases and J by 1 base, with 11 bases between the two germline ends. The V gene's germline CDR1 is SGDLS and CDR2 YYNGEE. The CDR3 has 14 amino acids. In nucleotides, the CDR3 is TGTGCCAGCAGCCGAACGACAGCGAACACTGAAGCTTTCTTT. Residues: CASSRTTANTEAFF.

As DNA, the CDR3 is TGTGCCAGCAAAGAGGACAGTGACGAGCAGTACTTC. This sequence encodes CASKEDSDEQYF. The V call is TRBV2, the J call TRBJ2-7; D might be TRBD1 (6 bases). CDR1 is SNHLY and CDR2 is FYNNEI in the germline V gene. The CDR3 is 12 residues long. The V end was cut by 7 bases, the J end by 5 bases, with 12 bases between. The full variable domain, completed using reference TRBV2 and TRBJ2-7, is EPEVTQTPSHQVTQMGQEVILRCVPISNHLYFYWYRQILGQKVEFLVSFYNNEISEKSEIFDDQFSVERPDGSNFTLKIRSTKLEDSAMYFCASKEDSDEQYFGPGTRLTVT.